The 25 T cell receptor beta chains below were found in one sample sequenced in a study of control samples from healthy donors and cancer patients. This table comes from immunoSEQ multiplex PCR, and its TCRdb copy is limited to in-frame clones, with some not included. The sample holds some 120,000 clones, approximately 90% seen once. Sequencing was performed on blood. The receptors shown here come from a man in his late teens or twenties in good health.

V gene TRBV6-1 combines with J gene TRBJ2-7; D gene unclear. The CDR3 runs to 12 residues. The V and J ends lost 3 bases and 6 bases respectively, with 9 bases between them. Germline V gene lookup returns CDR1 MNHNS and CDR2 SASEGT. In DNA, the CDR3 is TGTGCCAGCAGTGATTATGTAGGCGAGCAGTACTTC. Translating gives CASSDYVGEQYF.

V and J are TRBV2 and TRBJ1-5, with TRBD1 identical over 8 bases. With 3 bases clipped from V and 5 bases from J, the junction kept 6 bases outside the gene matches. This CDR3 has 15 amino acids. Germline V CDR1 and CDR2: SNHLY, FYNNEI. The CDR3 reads CASSDHRGTDQPQHF. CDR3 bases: TGTGCCAGCAGTGACCACAGGGGGACTGATCAGCCCCAGCATTTT.

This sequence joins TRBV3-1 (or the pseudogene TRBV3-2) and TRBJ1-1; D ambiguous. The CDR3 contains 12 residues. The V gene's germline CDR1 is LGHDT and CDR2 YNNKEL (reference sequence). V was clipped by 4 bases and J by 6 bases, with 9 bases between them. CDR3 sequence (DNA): TGTGCCAGCAGCCGGGTGGACGCTGAAGCTTTCTTT. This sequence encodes CASSRVDAEAFF.

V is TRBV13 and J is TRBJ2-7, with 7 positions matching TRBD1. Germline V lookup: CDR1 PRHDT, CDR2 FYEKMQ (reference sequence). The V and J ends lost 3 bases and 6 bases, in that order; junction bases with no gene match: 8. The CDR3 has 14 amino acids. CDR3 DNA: TGTGCCAGCAGCTTGAGACAGGGCTCTGGCGAGCAGTACGTC. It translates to CASSLRQGSGEQYV.

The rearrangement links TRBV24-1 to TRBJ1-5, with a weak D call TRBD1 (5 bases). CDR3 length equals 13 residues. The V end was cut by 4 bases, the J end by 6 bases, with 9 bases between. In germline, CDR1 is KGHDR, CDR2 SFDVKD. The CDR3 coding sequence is TGTGCCACCAGTGAAGGGGCGGGTCAGCCCCAGCATTTT. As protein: CATSEGAGQPQHF.

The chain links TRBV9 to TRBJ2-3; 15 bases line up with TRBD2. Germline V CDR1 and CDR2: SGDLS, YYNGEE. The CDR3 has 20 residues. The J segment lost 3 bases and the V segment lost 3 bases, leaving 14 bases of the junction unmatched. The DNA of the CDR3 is TGTGCCAGCAGCGCTACAGGCGGACTAGCGGGGGGGCCGGTAACAGATACGCAGTATTTT. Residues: CASSATGGLAGGPVTDTQYF.

CDR3 sequence (DNA): TGTGCCAGCAGTTATCGCACAGAGCAGTACGTC. This sequence encodes CASSYRTEQYV. The V call is TRBV6-2 or TRBV6-3, the J call TRBJ2-7; D remains unclear. CDR1 MNHEY and CDR2 SVGEGT come from the germline V gene. V was trimmed by 3 bases and J by 7 bases, leaving 7 bases between them. The CDR3 has 11 amino acids.

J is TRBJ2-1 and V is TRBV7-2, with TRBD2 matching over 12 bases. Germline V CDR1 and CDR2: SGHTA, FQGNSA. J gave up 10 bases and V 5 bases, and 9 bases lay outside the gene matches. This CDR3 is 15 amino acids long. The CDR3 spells CASSPLAGGLGEQFF. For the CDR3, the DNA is TGTGCCAGCAGCCCCCTAGCGGGGGGGTTGGGGGAGCAGTTCTTC.

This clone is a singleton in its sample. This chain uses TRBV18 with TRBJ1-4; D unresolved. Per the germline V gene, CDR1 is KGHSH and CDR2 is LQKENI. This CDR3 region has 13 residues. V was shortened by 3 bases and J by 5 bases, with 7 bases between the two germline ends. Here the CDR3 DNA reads TGTGCCAGCTCACCTCTCTCAAATGAAAAACTGTTTTTT. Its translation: CASSPLSNEKLFF.

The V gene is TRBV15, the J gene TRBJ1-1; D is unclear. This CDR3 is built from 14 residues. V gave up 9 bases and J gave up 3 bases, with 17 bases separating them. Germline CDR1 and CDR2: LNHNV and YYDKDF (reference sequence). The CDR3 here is CATAVQGLDTEAFF. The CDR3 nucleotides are TGTGCCACAGCCGTACAAGGGTTAGACACTGAAGCTTTCTTT.

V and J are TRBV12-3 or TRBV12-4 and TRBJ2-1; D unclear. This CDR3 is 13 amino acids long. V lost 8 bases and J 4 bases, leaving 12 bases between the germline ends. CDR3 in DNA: TGTGCCAGCGTCTCAGAGAGTTACAATGAGCAGTTCTTC. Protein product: CASVSESYNEQFF.

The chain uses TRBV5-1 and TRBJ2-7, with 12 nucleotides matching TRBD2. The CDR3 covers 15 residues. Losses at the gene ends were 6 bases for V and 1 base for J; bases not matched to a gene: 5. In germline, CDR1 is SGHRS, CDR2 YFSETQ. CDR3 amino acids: CASKTSGGSSYEQYF. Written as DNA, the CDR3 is TGCGCCAGCAAAACTAGCGGGGGGTCTTCCTACGAGCAGTACTTC.

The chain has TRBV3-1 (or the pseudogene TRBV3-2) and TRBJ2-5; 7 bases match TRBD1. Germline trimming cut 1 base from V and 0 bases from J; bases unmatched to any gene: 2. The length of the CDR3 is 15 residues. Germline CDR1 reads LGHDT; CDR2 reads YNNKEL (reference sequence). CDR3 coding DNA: TGTGCCAGCAGCCAAGTACAGGGGTACCAAGAGACCCAGTACTTC. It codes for CASSQVQGYQETQYF.

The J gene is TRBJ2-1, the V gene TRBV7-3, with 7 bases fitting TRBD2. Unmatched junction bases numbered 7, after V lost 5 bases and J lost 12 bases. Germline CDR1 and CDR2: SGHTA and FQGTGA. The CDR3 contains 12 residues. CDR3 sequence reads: CASSAGEGAQFF. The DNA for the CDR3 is TGTGCCAGCAGCGCGGGGGAGGGTGCGCAGTTCTTC.

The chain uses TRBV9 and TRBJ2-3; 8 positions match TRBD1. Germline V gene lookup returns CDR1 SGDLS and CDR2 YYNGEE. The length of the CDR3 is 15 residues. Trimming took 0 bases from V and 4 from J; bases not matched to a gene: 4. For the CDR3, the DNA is TGTGCCAGCAGCGTAGCAGGGGGCCTTGCAGATACGCAGTATTTT. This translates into CASSVAGGLADTQYF.

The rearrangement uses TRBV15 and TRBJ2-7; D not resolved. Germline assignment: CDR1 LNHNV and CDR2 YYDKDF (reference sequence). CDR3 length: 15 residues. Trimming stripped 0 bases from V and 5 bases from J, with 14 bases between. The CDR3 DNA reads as TGTGCCACCAGCAGAGATCAAGAGGTTTTTAACGAGCAGTACTTC. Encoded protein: CATSRDQEVFNEQYF.

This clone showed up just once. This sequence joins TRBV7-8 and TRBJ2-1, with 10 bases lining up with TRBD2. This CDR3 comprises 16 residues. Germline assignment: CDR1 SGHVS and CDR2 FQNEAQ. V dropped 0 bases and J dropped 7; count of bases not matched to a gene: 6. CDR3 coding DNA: TGTGCCAGCAGCTTAGCTTCTAGCGGGAGTAGTAATGAGCAGTTCTTC. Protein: CASSLASSGSSNEQFF.

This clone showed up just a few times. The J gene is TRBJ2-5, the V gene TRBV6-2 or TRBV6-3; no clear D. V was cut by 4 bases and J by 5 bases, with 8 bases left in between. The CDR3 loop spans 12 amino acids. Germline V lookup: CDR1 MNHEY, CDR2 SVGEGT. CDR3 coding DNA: TGTGCCAGCAGTTCCGGTGGGGAGACCCAGTACTTC. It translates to CASSSGGETQYF.

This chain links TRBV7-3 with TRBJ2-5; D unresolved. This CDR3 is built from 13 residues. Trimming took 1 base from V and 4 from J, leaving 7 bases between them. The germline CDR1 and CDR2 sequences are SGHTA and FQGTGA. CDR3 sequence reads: CASSLNLGETQYF. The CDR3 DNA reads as TGTGCCAGCAGCTTAAATCTGGGAGAGACCCAGTACTTC.

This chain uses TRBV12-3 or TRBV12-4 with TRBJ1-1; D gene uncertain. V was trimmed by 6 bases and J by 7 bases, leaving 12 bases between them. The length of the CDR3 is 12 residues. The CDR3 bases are TGTGCCAGCAGCTCGACGGGGATTGAAGCTTTCTTT. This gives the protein CASSSTGIEAFF.

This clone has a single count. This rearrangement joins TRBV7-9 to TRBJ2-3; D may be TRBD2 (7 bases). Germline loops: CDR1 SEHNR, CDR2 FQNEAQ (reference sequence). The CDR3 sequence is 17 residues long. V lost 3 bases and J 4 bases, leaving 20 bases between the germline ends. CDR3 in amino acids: CASSLAGVGGLPDTQYF. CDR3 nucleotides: TGTGCCAGCAGCTTGGCGGGGGTTGGGGGCCTCCCAGATACGCAGTATTTT.

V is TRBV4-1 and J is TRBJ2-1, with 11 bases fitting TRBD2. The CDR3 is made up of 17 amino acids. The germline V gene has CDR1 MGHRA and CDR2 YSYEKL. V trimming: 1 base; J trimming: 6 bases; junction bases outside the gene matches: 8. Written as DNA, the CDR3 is TGCGCCAGCAGCCAAGGAGGCGGGACTAGCGGAATCAATGAGCAGTTCTTC. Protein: CASSQGGGTSGINEQFF.

The CDR3 region is CASSGVFGNTIYF. In nucleotides, the CDR3 is TGTGCCAGCAGCGGAGTTTTTGGAAACACCATATATTTT. The chain is built from TRBV9 and TRBJ1-3; D ambiguous. Germline V gene sequence: CDR1 SGDLS, CDR2 YYNGEE. V was clipped by 3 bases and J by 3 bases, with 7 bases between them. This CDR3 is 13 amino acids long.

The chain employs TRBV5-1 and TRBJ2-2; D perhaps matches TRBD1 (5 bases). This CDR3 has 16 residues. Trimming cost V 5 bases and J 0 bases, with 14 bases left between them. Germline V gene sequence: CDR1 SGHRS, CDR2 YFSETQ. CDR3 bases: TGCGCCAGCAGTAGGGGTGGGCTCGCGAACACCGGGGAGCTGTTTTTT. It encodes CASSRGGLANTGELFF.

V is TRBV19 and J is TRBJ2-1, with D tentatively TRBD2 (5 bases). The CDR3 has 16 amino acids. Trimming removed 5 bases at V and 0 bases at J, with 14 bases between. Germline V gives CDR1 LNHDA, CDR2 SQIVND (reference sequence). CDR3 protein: CASSPGLANSYNEQFF. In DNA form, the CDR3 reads TGTGCCAGTAGTCCAGGACTGGCAAACTCCTACAATGAGCAGTTCTTC.